One sample yielded the 29 T cell receptor beta chains listed below, sequenced in a study of cytomegalovirus exposure and HLA in healthy donors. With 60 Vbeta and 13 Jbeta primers, the PCR was carried out. Profiled with immunoSEQ multiplex PCR; TCRdb holds only in-frame clones, not every one. The sample lists around 89,000 clones, roughly three quarters occurring once. The source material was PBMCs. The receptors were gathered from a man aged 35 to 55 in good health and CMV-seronegative.

This clone was seen once. The chain couples TRBV4-1 to TRBJ1-3, with D uncertain. V was clipped by 4 bases and J by 4 bases, with 8 bases between them. The CDR3 is made up of 13 amino acids. Germline V gene lookup returns CDR1 MGHRA and CDR2 YSYEKL. DNA for the CDR3: TGCGCCAGCAGCCTGAAAGCGGGAAACACCATATATTTT. Its protein product is CASSLKAGNTIYF.

The chain joins TRBV27 to TRBJ1-2; 11 bases are a match to TRBD1. The CDR3 is made up of 14 amino acids. V trimming: 4 bases; J trimming: 4 bases; junction bases outside the gene matches: 2. Germline V gives CDR1 MNHEY, CDR2 SMNVEV (reference sequence). The CDR3 nucleotides are TGTGCCAGCAGTTGGGGACAGGGGGGCTATGGCTACACCTTC. It translates to CASSWGQGGYGYTF.

This chain joins TRBV28 and TRBJ2-5; 11 bases match TRBD2. This CDR3 comprises 15 residues. The germline V gene encodes CDR1 MDHEN and CDR2 SYDVKM. V was pared by 5 bases and J by 3 bases, with 5 bases of the junction left unmatched. This CDR3 is CASSPLAGGKETQYF. The CDR3 DNA reads TGTGCCAGCAGTCCTCTAGCGGGGGGAAAAGAGACCCAGTACTTC.

V gene TRBV7-9 combines with J gene TRBJ2-7, with TRBD1 matching 8 bases. V was clipped by 7 bases and J by 0 bases; unmatched bases: 5. CDR1 and CDR2 from the germline V gene are SEHNR and FQNEAQ (reference sequence). The CDR3 is 14 residues long. The CDR3 region is CASIRDRSSYEQYF. CDR3 sequence (DNA): TGTGCCAGCATCCGGGACAGGAGCTCCTACGAGCAGTACTTC.

A word on this clone: The junction differs from germline at one of its ends, possibly a read error. The chain uses TRBV7-9 and TRBJ2-7; D remains ambiguous. Per germline, CDR1 SEHNR and CDR2 FQNEAQ (reference sequence). The CDR3 covers 12 residues. In DNA, the CDR3 is TGTTCCAGCAGCTTTAGTAACTACGAGCAGTACTTC. It codes for CSSSFSNYEQYF.

The chain is built from TRBV6-1 and TRBJ2-7; 11 nucleotides align to TRBD2. From germline, CDR1 is MNHNS and CDR2 SASEGT. The V segment lost 3 bases and the J segment 2 bases; nucleotides outside the gene matches: 3. This CDR3 comprises 15 residues. The CDR3 region has the DNA TGTGCCAGCAGTGATAATAGCGGGGGGGCCTACGAGCAGTACTTC. As protein: CASSDNSGGAYEQYF.

The rearrangement uses TRBV14 and TRBJ1-1, with D unclear. V lost 3 bases, J lost 0 bases, and 5 bases lay in between. The germline V gene has CDR1 SGHDN and CDR2 FVKESK. The CDR3 extends over 13 amino acids. The CDR3 spells CASSHSLNTEAFF. The CDR3 bases are TGTGCCAGCAGCCATTCGTTGAACACTGAAGCTTTCTTT.

The chain employs TRBV7-2 and TRBJ2-5; TRBD2 matches at 12 bases. The V segment lost 1 base and the J segment 5 bases; nucleotides outside the gene matches: 11. Germline V gives CDR1 SGHTA, CDR2 FQGNSA. The CDR3 totals 18 residues. DNA for the CDR3: TGTGCCAGCAGCTTAGTCCTAGCGGGGGGGAACCTTTTTGAGACCCAGTACTTC. Translation gives CASSLVLAGGNLFETQYF.

This chain joins TRBV30 and TRBJ2-2; D remains unclear. The CDR3 runs 13 residues. V was cut by 4 bases and J by 8 bases, with 14 bases left in between. The germline V gene encodes CDR1 GTSNPN and CDR2 SVGIG (reference sequence). CDR3 region: CAWTSGAGGELFF. Written as DNA, the CDR3 is TGTGCCTGGACGTCGGGTGCCGGAGGGGAGCTGTTTTTT.

On this clone: The DNA is left out, because the CDR3 cannot be placed on it with certainty; the CDR3 is given as TCRdb lists it. The V and J genes are TRBV6-5 and TRBJ1-2; the D call in the table, TRBD1, was not verified against the DNA. The CDR3 comprises 14 residues, both ends counted. The germline V gene encodes CDR1 MNHEY and CDR2 SVGAGI. CDR3 sequence: CASSGQYFGYGYTF.

The V and J genes are TRBV6-6 and TRBJ2-5; TRBD1 matches at 9 bases. This CDR3 comprises 14 residues. CDR1 MNHNY and CDR2 SVGAGI come from the germline V gene (reference sequence). V shed 5 bases and J 3 bases; nucleotides not matched to a gene: 4. The CDR3 region is CASSIGTGKETQYF. In DNA form, the CDR3 reads TGTGCCAGCAGTATAGGGACAGGGAAAGAGACCCAGTACTTC.

This chain joins TRBV6-9 and TRBJ2-7, with 8 bases aligning to TRBD1. The J segment lost 5 bases and the V segment lost 6 bases, leaving 12 bases of the junction unmatched. The CDR3 consists of 15 residues. Germline V lookup: CDR1 MNHGY, CDR2 SVAAGI. The CDR3 region is CASRQPNQQGDEQYF. CDR3 nucleotides: TGTGCCAGCAGGCAACCCAATCAACAGGGGGACGAGCAGTACTTC.

The table lists this clone with a few counts. The CDR3 loop is CASSDSRGGDTGELFF. DNA for the CDR3: TGTGCCAGCAGTGACTCTCGGGGGGGCGACACCGGGGAGCTGTTTTTT. The chain has TRBV6-4 and TRBJ2-2; TRBD2 matches 8 bases. Looked up from germline, CDR1 is MRHNA and CDR2 is SNTAGT. The junction had 3 bases not matched to a gene; V was cut back by 0 bases and J by 3 bases. CDR3 length equals 16 residues.

The chain joins TRBV19 to TRBJ1-4; perhaps TRBD1 as D (5 bases). V gave up 0 bases and J gave up 3 bases, with 8 bases separating them. Germline values: CDR1 LNHDA, CDR2 SQIVND (reference sequence). The CDR3 has 15 amino acids. The CDR3 spells CASSIEEGPNEKLFF. For the CDR3, the DNA is TGTGCCAGTAGTATAGAGGAGGGACCTAATGAAAAACTGTTTTTT.

This chain connects TRBV6-5 to TRBJ2-5, with D unresolved. The CDR3 loop spans 13 amino acids. The germline V and J ends were trimmed by 3 bases and 1 base, with 6 bases remaining between them. Germline assignment: CDR1 MNHEY and CDR2 SVGAGI. CDR3 DNA sequence: TGTGCCAGCAGTTATGGGCCCCAAGAGACCCAGTACTTC. Protein sequence: CASSYGPQETQYF.

This clone was recorded a few times. The rearrangement uses TRBV7-9 and TRBJ1-2, with no clear D. The CDR3 spans 14 residues. Per germline, CDR1 SEHNR and CDR2 FQNEAQ (reference sequence). The ends were cut back, 4 bases at V and 8 bases at J, with 17 bases in the middle. Here the CDR3 reads CASSSGGEGVGYTF. DNA of the CDR3: TGTGCCAGCAGCTCAGGCGGGGAGGGTGTGGGCTACACCTTC.

The CDR3 DNA reads TGTGCCAGCAGCTCAGGGACAGGGATCATCTCCTACAATGAGCAGTTCTTC. As protein: CASSSGTGIISYNEQFF. The rearrangement links TRBV5-4 to TRBJ2-1, with 9 bases aligning to TRBD1. Trimming removed 3 bases from V and 0 bases from J; junction bases left unmatched: 7. The CDR3 is made up of 17 amino acids. CDR1 and CDR2 (germline): SGHNT, YYREEE (reference sequence).

This chain links TRBV7-9 with TRBJ1-5, with 9 nucleotides matching TRBD1. Trimming cost V 5 bases and J 5 bases; bases outside gene matches: 4. The CDR3 is 14 residues long. Per germline, CDR1 SEHNR and CDR2 FQNEAQ (reference sequence). The CDR3 sequence: CASSPTGGYQPQHF. CDR3 nucleotides: TGTGCCAGCAGCCCGACAGGGGGTTATCAGCCCCAGCATTTT.

The chain joins TRBV9 to TRBJ2-5; possibly TRBD2 for D (6 bases). This CDR3 region has 15 residues. The V end lost 2 bases, the J end lost 0 bases, and 11 bases lay between the germline ends. CDR1 and CDR2 (germline): SGDLS, YYNGEE. Here the CDR3 DNA reads TGTGCCAGCAGCGTTTCCGGGGGTAACCAAGAGACCCAGTACTTC. This sequence encodes CASSVSGGNQETQYF.

The table lists this clone with a count of one. The chain carries TRBV6-5 and TRBJ2-3; TRBD2 matches at 11 bases. Germline V gene sequence: CDR1 MNHEY, CDR2 SVGAGI. The CDR3 has 15 residues. The trim removed 6 bases at V and 1 base at J, leaving 3 bases unmatched. The CDR3 coding sequence is TGTGCCAGCAGCCTACTAGCGGGGGGCACAGATACGCAGTATTTT. Its translation is CASSLLAGGTDTQYF.

This clone was detected only a few times. This chain links TRBV5-4 with TRBJ2-3; 7 bases fit TRBD2. The CDR3 contains 15 residues. Germline V CDR1 and CDR2: SGHNT, YYREEE (reference sequence). The ends lost 4 bases at V and 0 bases at J; junction bases unmatched: 5. The CDR3 protein is CASSKSGDSTDTQYF. The DNA of the CDR3 is TGTGCCAGCAGCAAGAGCGGGGATAGCACAGATACGCAGTATTTT.

This chain joins TRBV7-6 and TRBJ1-5; 7 bases are a match to TRBD1. The ends lost 6 bases at V and 7 bases at J; junction bases unmatched: 9. The CDR3 covers 14 residues. Germline-derived CDR1 and CDR2 are SGHVS and FNYEAQ. Here the CDR3 reads CASSSTGINQPQHF. CDR3 sequence (DNA): TGTGCCAGCAGTTCGACAGGGATCAACCAGCCCCAGCATTTT.

This clone came up once. The chain carries TRBV7-9 and TRBJ2-2; D possibly corresponds to TRBD2 (5 bases). V lost 5 bases and J lost 7, with 20 bases in between. Germline-derived CDR1 and CDR2 are SEHNR and FQNEAQ (reference sequence). This CDR3 has 16 residues. For the CDR3, the DNA is TGTGCCAGCAGCCCTGGTTCGCAGAGTGCGGGCGGGGAGCTGTTTTTT. It codes for CASSPGSQSAGGELFF.

This chain connects TRBV5-1 to TRBJ2-2; TRBD2 is a possible D gene (5 bases). Per the germline V gene, CDR1 is SGHRS and CDR2 is YFSETQ. The V and J ends lost 2 bases and 4 bases respectively, with 6 bases between them. The CDR3 runs to 13 residues. CDR3 loop: CASSFTSTGELFF. Written as DNA, the CDR3 is TGCGCCAGCAGCTTCACTAGCACCGGGGAGCTGTTTTTT.

The genes are TRBV4-3 and TRBJ1-4, with TRBD1 as a possible D gene (5 bases). Trimming took off 0 bases at V and 8 bases at J, with 19 bases between the two ends. This CDR3 contains 17 residues. Germline-derived CDR1 and CDR2 are LGHNA and YSLEER. DNA of the CDR3: TGCGCCAGCAGCCAAGAAGGGGTAGGGTCTTCAGGAGAAAAACTGTTTTTT. Translating gives CASSQEGVGSSGEKLFF.

The genes are TRBV2 and TRBJ1-1; D remains ambiguous. Germline V gives CDR1 SNHLY, CDR2 FYNNEI. The CDR3 is 14 residues long. V was shortened by 6 bases and J by 4 bases, with 15 bases between the two germline ends. The CDR3 region is CASSLDGRGTEAFF. In nucleotides, the CDR3 is TGTGCCAGCAGCCTAGACGGCCGCGGCACTGAAGCTTTCTTT.

Concerning this clone itself: The junction differs from germline at one of its ends, possibly a read error. V is TRBV11-2 and J is TRBJ2-1; 7 bases map to TRBD2. The CDR3 loop spans 13 amino acids. The V gene's germline CDR1 is SGHAT and CDR2 FQNNGV. As DNA, the CDR3 is TGTGCCAGCAGCTTAGATCAATATAGGGGAGGGATCTTC. Protein: CASSLDQYRGGIF.

Regarding this clone: A junction end diverges from the germline sequence, so it may reflect a read error. The chain combines TRBV25-1 with TRBJ1-4, with 8 bases matching TRBD1. The V gene's germline CDR1 is MGHDK and CDR2 SYGVNS. This CDR3 has 16 amino acids. The DNA for the CDR3 is TGTGTCAGCAGTCCAGGACAGGGCATAACTAATGAAAAACTGTTTTTT. It specifies CVSSPGQGITNEKLFF.

This clone was recorded only once. The V and J genes are TRBV4-3 and TRBJ1-4; a possible D gene is TRBD1 (5 bases). The ends were cut back, 0 bases at V and 8 bases at J, with 13 bases in the middle. Per the germline V gene, CDR1 is LGHNA and CDR2 is YSLEER. CDR3 length: 15 amino acids. For the CDR3, the DNA is TGCGCCAGCAGCCAAGATCGGGGGGATCGCGAAAAACTGTTTTTT. This codes for CASSQDRGDREKLFF.